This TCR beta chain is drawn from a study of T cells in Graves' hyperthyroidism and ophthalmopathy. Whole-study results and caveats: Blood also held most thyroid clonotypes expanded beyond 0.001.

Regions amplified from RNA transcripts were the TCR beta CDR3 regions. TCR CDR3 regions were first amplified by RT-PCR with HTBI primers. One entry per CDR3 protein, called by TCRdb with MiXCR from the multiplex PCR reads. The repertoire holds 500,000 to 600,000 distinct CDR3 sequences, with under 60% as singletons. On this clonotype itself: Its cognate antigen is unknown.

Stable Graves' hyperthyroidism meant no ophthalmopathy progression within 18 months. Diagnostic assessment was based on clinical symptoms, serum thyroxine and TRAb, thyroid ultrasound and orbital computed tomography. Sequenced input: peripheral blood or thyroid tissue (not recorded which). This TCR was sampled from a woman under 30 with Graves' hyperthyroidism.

CDR3 DNA: TGTGCCAGCAGCTCTCTAGCGGGAGGAGTCTACGAGCAGTACTTC. Amino acids: CASSSLAGGVYEQYF. J is TRBJ2-7 and V is TRBV7-9; 11 bases are a match to TRBD2. The length of the CDR3 is 15 residues. After removal of 4 bases from V and 3 bases from J, the junction contained 5 bases not matched to a gene. Germline V gene lookup returns CDR1 SEHNR and CDR2 FQNEAQ (reference sequence).